A selection of T cell receptor beta chains follows, all from one sample in a study of blood T cell repertoires in COVID-19. Using immunoSEQ multiplex PCR, the repertoire was profiled, and TCRdb retains in-frame clones only, with some absent. The sample has about 170,000 clones; roughly 85% are singletons. The sequenced sample consisted of PBMCs or T cells enriched from blood (not recorded which). The receptor set was obtained from a woman aged 45 to 65 who had recovered from COVID-19. Both conserved end residues are part of each CDR3. The D gene is left open where the match is weak. Part of the rows lack a size; the others show once, few, many or a class for expanded clones.

v_call: TRBV5-4
j_call: TRBJ2-5
d_call: TRBD2
clone_size: once
cdr3_nt: TGTGCCAGCTCTCCTAGCGGGGGGCACCAAGAGACCCAGTACTTC
cdr3_aa: CASSPSGGHQETQYF

v_call: TRBV30
j_call: TRBJ2-4
d_call: NA
clone_size: NA
cdr3_nt: TGTGCCTGGTCCCTTTTCGTCCGGAAAAACATTCAGTACTTC
cdr3_aa: CAWSLFVRKNIQYF

v_call: TRBV27
j_call: TRBJ2-5
d_call: NA
clone_size: NA
cdr3_nt: TGTGCCAGCAGTTTTGGAGGGGCCGGGACGGGAGAGACCCAGTACTTC
cdr3_aa: CASSFGGAGTGETQYF

v_call: TRBV7-2
j_call: TRBJ1-2
d_call: NA
clone_size: NA
cdr3_nt: TGTGCCAGCAGCTCATCAGGGGCGAGAGATGGCTACACCTTC
cdr3_aa: CASSSSGARDGYTF

v_call: TRBV4-1
j_call: TRBJ2-5
d_call: TRBD1
clone_size: NA
cdr3_nt: TGCGCCAGCAGCCCCGGACAGGGGGATAGGGAGACCCAGTACTTC
cdr3_aa: CASSPGQGDRETQYF

v_call: TRBV19
j_call: TRBJ1-6
d_call: NA
clone_size: NA
cdr3_nt: TGTGCCAGTAACGAACAGGCGCACCTTTATAATTCACCCCTCCACTTT
cdr3_aa: CASNEQAHLYNSPLHF

v_call: TRBV25-1
j_call: TRBJ1-5
d_call: NA
clone_size: NA
cdr3_nt: TGTGCCAGCAGTCCGGGGGATCAGCCCCAGCATTTT
cdr3_aa: CASSPGDQPQHF

v_call: TRBV10-1
j_call: TRBJ2-1
d_call: TRBD1
clone_size: NA
cdr3_nt: TGCGCCAGCAGTTCGGGACAGGGGGTGGACAATGAGCAGTTCTTC
cdr3_aa: CASSSGQGVDNEQFF

v_call: TRBV9
j_call: TRBJ2-1
d_call: NA
clone_size: NA
cdr3_nt: TGTGCCAGCAGCGTAGGAGGTGAGCAGTTCTTC
cdr3_aa: CASSVGGEQFF

v_call: TRBV6-5
j_call: TRBJ1-2
d_call: NA
clone_size: NA
cdr3_nt: TGTGCCAGCAGTTACTTCGACAGCTATGGCTACACCTTC
cdr3_aa: CASSYFDSYGYTF

v_call: TRBV19
j_call: TRBJ2-5
d_call: TRBD2
clone_size: NA
cdr3_nt: TGTGCCAGTAGTACACTTCGCCAAGCGGGGGGGCCCCCTCAGTACTTC
cdr3_aa: CASSTLRQAGGPPQYF

v_call: TRBV4-3
j_call: TRBJ2-5
d_call: TRBD1
clone_size: NA
cdr3_nt: TGCGCCAGCAGCCAAGTTCCGCCGGCCCAGGGGGAAGAGACCCAGTACTTC
cdr3_aa: CASSQVPPAQGEETQYF

v_call: TRBV29-1
j_call: TRBJ2-5
d_call: NA
clone_size: NA
cdr3_nt: TGCAGCGTTGTACAGGGAGGGGAGACCCAGTACTTC
cdr3_aa: CSVVQGGETQYF

v_call: TRBV18
j_call: TRBJ2-1
d_call: NA
clone_size: NA
cdr3_nt: TGTGCCAGCTCAGCAGATTACAATGAGCAGTTCTTC
cdr3_aa: CASSADYNEQFF

v_call: TRBV10-3
j_call: TRBJ1-2
d_call: NA
clone_size: NA
cdr3_nt: TGTGCCATCAGTGAAAAATGGGCAGGGGTAGAGGGTGGCTACACCTTC
cdr3_aa: CAISEKWAGVEGGYTF

v_call: TRBV4-1
j_call: TRBJ2-1
d_call: TRBD2
clone_size: few
cdr3_nt: TGCGCCAGCAGGGGACTAGCGGGAGCTCCAGGGAATGAGCAGTTCTTC
cdr3_aa: CASRGLAGAPGNEQFF

v_call: TRBV7-2
j_call: TRBJ2-2
d_call: TRBD1
clone_size: NA
cdr3_nt: TGTGCCAGCAGCCCGACAGGGGATTGGTCCGGGGAGCTGTTTTTT
cdr3_aa: CASSPTGDWSGELFF

v_call: TRBV28
j_call: TRBJ1-2
d_call: NA
clone_size: NA
cdr3_nt: TGTGCCAGCAGTCCCCACGTGGCCTATGGCTACACCTTC
cdr3_aa: CASSPHVAYGYTF

v_call: TRBV28
j_call: TRBJ2-3
d_call: NA
clone_size: NA
cdr3_nt: TGTGCCAGCAGTTTGCGGCGGGGCGGCACAGATACGCAGTATTTT
cdr3_aa: CASSLRRGGTDTQYF

v_call: TRBV5-1
j_call: TRBJ2-1
d_call: TRBD2
clone_size: NA
cdr3_nt: TGCGCCAGCAGCCTAATTACATTCCCATCTAGCGGGGGGACCCACTCCTACAATGAGCAGTTCTTC
cdr3_aa: CASSLITFPSSGGTHSYNEQFF

v_call: TRBV11-1
j_call: TRBJ1-6
d_call: NA
clone_size: NA
cdr3_nt: TGTGCCAGCAGCCAAAGGTCAGGGGTTAATTCACCCCTCCACTTT
cdr3_aa: CASSQRSGVNSPLHF

v_call: TRBV28
j_call: TRBJ1-5
d_call: TRBD1
clone_size: NA
cdr3_nt: TGTGCCAGCAGTTCCCCGACAGGGTATAGCAATCAGCCCCAGCATTTT
cdr3_aa: CASSSPTGYSNQPQHF

v_call: TRBV28
j_call: TRBJ1-6
d_call: TRBD1
clone_size: NA
cdr3_nt: TGTGCCAGCAGGGGACAGGGGGTTATTAATTCACCCCTCCACTTT
cdr3_aa: CASRGQGVINSPLHF

v_call: TRBV7-6
j_call: TRBJ2-5
d_call: NA
clone_size: once
cdr3_nt: TGTGCCAGCAGCCAAACTGGTCTGGAGACCCAGTACTTC
cdr3_aa: CASSQTGLETQYF

v_call: TRBV11-3
j_call: TRBJ1-2
d_call: NA
clone_size: few
cdr3_nt: TGTGCCAGCAGCTCTTCACGGGCCCCCGCGGGAGGCTACACCTTC
cdr3_aa: CASSSSRAPAGGYTF

v_call: TRBV27
j_call: TRBJ1-4
d_call: TRBD1
clone_size: NA
cdr3_nt: TGTGCCAGCAGTTTAATGGGGACAGCGCCCGCGTTTTTT
cdr3_aa: CASSLMGTAPAFF

v_call: TRBV5-1
j_call: TRBJ2-1
d_call: NA
clone_size: NA
cdr3_nt: TGCGCCAGCAGCTTAGCGGTAGTTAGTTACAATGAGCAGTTCTTC
cdr3_aa: CASSLAVVSYNEQFF

v_call: TRBV19
j_call: TRBJ1-3
d_call: TRBD1
clone_size: NA
cdr3_nt: TGTGCCAGTACCCTAACCGGGACAGGGATTTTCCCCATATATTTT
cdr3_aa: CASTLTGTGIFPIYF

v_call: TRBV20-1
j_call: TRBJ1-5
d_call: TRBD1
clone_size: NA
cdr3_nt: TGCAGTGCTAGTCGCCGGGACAGGGGACGACAGCCCCAGCATTTT
cdr3_aa: CSASRRDRGRQPQHF

v_call: TRBV7-6
j_call: TRBJ2-5
d_call: TRBD2
clone_size: NA
cdr3_nt: TGTGCCAGCAGCTTAGTGGCTAGCGGGGTAATGACCCAGTACTTC
cdr3_aa: CASSLVASGVMTQYF

v_call: TRBV2
j_call: TRBJ2-2
d_call: NA
clone_size: NA
cdr3_nt: TGTGCCAGCAGTGGCCAGGGCGGCACCGGGGAGCTGTTTTTT
cdr3_aa: CASSGQGGTGELFF

v_call: TRBV19
j_call: TRBJ2-1
d_call: TRBD2
clone_size: NA
cdr3_nt: TGTGCCAGTTGCGGACTAGCGGGAGCCCTTTGCAATGAGCAGTTCTTC
cdr3_aa: CASCGLAGALCNEQFF

v_call: TRBV2
j_call: TRBJ1-1
d_call: NA
clone_size: NA
cdr3_nt: TGTGCCAGCAAACCCCTGGGGCAGGGCCGCAATCCTGAAGCTTTCTTT
cdr3_aa: CASKPLGQGRNPEAFF

v_call: TRBV7-9
j_call: TRBJ2-3
d_call: NA
clone_size: NA
cdr3_nt: TGTGCCAGCAGCTTTAGTACTAATACGCAGTATTTT
cdr3_aa: CASSFSTNTQYF

v_call: TRBV30
j_call: TRBJ1-2
d_call: TRBD1
clone_size: NA
cdr3_nt: TGTGCCTGGAGTGTATTTCGGACAGGGTCTAACTATGGCTACACCTTC
cdr3_aa: CAWSVFRTGSNYGYTF

v_call: TRBV9
j_call: TRBJ2-1
d_call: NA
clone_size: NA
cdr3_nt: TGTGCCAGCAGCACCGCCCCCTCGGGATACAATGAGCAGTTCTTC
cdr3_aa: CASSTAPSGYNEQFF

v_call: TRBV7-8
j_call: TRBJ1-5
d_call: NA
clone_size: NA
cdr3_nt: TGTGCCAGCAGCTTTAGAGGAGATAGGAGCAATCAGCCCCAGCATTTT
cdr3_aa: CASSFRGDRSNQPQHF

v_call: TRBV25-1
j_call: TRBJ1-1
d_call: NA
clone_size: NA
cdr3_nt: TGTGCCAGCAGTGTGAGCACTGAAGCTTTCTTT
cdr3_aa: CASSVSTEAFF

v_call: TRBV19
j_call: TRBJ1-1
d_call: TRBD1
clone_size: NA
cdr3_nt: TGTGCCAGTAGTCACGGGACAGGGCGGACTGAAGCTTTCTTT
cdr3_aa: CASSHGTGRTEAFF

v_call: TRBV19
j_call: TRBJ2-1
d_call: TRBD2
clone_size: once
cdr3_nt: TGTGCCAGTAGTGGGGCGGGAGGGCCCTTCGATGAGCAGTTCTTC
cdr3_aa: CASSGAGGPFDEQFF

v_call: TRBV27
j_call: TRBJ1-1
d_call: NA
clone_size: many
cdr3_nt: TGTGCCAGCAGTTACGGGGAGGGAAGCACTGAAGCTTTCTTT
cdr3_aa: CASSYGEGSTEAFF

v_call: TRBV7-8
j_call: TRBJ1-3
d_call: NA
clone_size: once
cdr3_nt: TGTGCCAGCAGCCATTACAGGGAAACCTCTGGAAACACCATATATTTT
cdr3_aa: CASSHYRETSGNTIYF

v_call: TRBV6-5
j_call: TRBJ1-2
d_call: TRBD1
clone_size: few
cdr3_nt: TGTGCCAGCAGGTCCGGACAGGGCTATGGCTACACCTTC
cdr3_aa: CASRSGQGYGYTF

v_call: TRBV27
j_call: TRBJ2-5
d_call: TRBD2
clone_size: NA
cdr3_nt: TGTGCCAGCAGTTTACTAGCGGGGGTGGAAGAGACCCAGTACTTC
cdr3_aa: CASSLLAGVEETQYF

v_call: TRBV7-8
j_call: TRBJ1-5
d_call: NA
clone_size: NA
cdr3_nt: TGTGCCAGCAGTCGGGGGGAAACGGAATATAGCAATCAGCCCCAGCATTTT
cdr3_aa: CASSRGETEYSNQPQHF

v_call: TRBV3-1/TRBV3-2
j_call: TRBJ1-2
d_call: NA
clone_size: NA
cdr3_nt: TGTGCCAGCAGCCCCGGGAGGGGCGGCTATGGCTACACCTTC
cdr3_aa: CASSPGRGGYGYTF

v_call: TRBV29-1
j_call: TRBJ2-4
d_call: NA
clone_size: NA
cdr3_nt: TGCAGCGTCCGTGGTCTCGGGGGGCTAGCCAAAAACATTCAGTACTTC
cdr3_aa: CSVRGLGGLAKNIQYF

v_call: TRBV6-2/TRBV6-3
j_call: TRBJ2-1
d_call: TRBD1
clone_size: NA
cdr3_nt: TGTGCCAGCAGTTTGGACAGGGTGGTAAATGAGCAGTTCTTC
cdr3_aa: CASSLDRVVNEQFF

v_call: TRBV6-1
j_call: TRBJ1-2
d_call: TRBD1
clone_size: once
cdr3_nt: TGTGCCAGCAGTGAGCATGGGACAGGCTCTGGGGGCTACACCTTC
cdr3_aa: CASSEHGTGSGGYTF